The rows below give T cell receptor beta chains drawn from one sample of a study of T cells in Graves' hyperthyroidism and ophthalmopathy. TCRdb independently ran MiXCR on the multiplex PCR reads; one entry per CDR3 protein. The sample lists hundreds of thousands of distinct CDR3 sequences, about 13% seen once, with roughly 8.3% in the top ten. Sequences were obtained from blood. The receptors shown here come from a woman younger than 30 with Graves' hyperthyroidism. Each CDR3 is given without its conserved first and last residue.

12	TRBV18	TRBJ2-7	ASSPGTGIEEQY
14	TRBV19	TRBJ2-7	ASSGTPGLWADEQY
12	TRBV7-3	TRBJ1-1	ASSLTRVPGEAF
12	TRBV4-1	TRBJ1-1	ASSQVFRGTEAF
16	TRBV5-5	TRBJ2-3	ASTLTLVSGGFIGTQY
13	TRBV7-2	TRBJ1-1	ASSLLRQSNTEAF
16	TRBV5-8	TRBJ1-2	ASSLFTGGTSRNYGYT
13	TRBV20-1	TRBJ1-5	SAGPGTGPGQPQH
13	TRBV5-8	TRBJ1-4	ASSLEGHGNEKLF
18	TRBV7-9	TRBJ2-1	ASSLVGTGKWFSSYNEQF
13	TRBV7-8	TRBJ2-5	ASSLEVGGVETQY
13	TRBV6-4	TRBJ2-1	ASSDSATGGNEQF
11	TRBV19	TRBJ1-5	ASSIGGIQPQH
12	TRBV9	TRBJ1-5	ASSGQGMGQPQH
14	TRBV12-3/TRBV12-4	TRBJ1-4	ASSHQQGNVDEKLF
15	TRBV7-2	TRBJ2-4	ASSPEWGGAKGNIQY
13	TRBV4-1	TRBJ2-7	ASSFPGQKTYEQY
12	TRBV9	TRBJ2-7	ASSPDRGRDEQY
14	TRBV4-1	TRBJ1-3	ASSHPVRDSGNTIY
12	TRBV4-3	TRBJ2-5	ASSGTGGVETQY
13	TRBV4-1	TRBJ1-2	ASSQVSGGNYGYT
11	TRBV6-1	TRBJ1-3	ASSEGGGNTIY
9	TRBV20-1	TRBJ2-1	SAWDRKEQF
9	TRBV30	TRBJ1-3	AWSTPNTIY
11	TRBV11-2	TRBJ2-7	ASSFTGDYEQY
13	TRBV29-1	TRBJ2-3	SVKQQNGLTDTQY
15	TRBV28	TRBJ2-7	ASSLWWSSGGAEEQY
11	TRBV5-1	TRBJ2-7	ASSFQGAEEQY
12	TRBV20-1	TRBJ1-5	SASTGRGNQPQH
13	TRBV7-6	TRBJ2-2	AISIGRANTGELF
12	TRBV5-6	TRBJ2-2	ASSRRQGAGELF